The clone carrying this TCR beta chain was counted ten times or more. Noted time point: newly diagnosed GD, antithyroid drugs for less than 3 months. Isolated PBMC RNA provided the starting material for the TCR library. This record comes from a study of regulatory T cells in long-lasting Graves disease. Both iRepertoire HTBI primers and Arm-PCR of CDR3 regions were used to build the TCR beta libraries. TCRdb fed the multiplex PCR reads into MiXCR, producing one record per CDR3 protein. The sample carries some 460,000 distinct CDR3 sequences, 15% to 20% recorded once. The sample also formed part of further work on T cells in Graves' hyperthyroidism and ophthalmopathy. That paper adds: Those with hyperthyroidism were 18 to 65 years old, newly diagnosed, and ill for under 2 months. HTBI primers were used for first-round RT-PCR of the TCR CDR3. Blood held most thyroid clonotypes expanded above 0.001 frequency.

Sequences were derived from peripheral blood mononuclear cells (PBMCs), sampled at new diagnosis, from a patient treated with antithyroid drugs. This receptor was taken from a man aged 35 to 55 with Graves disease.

The CDR3 sequence is CASGLTVNTGELFF. CDR3 DNA: TGTGCCAGCGGGCTGACAGTGAACACCGGGGAGCTGTTTTTT. The chain combines TRBV28 with TRBJ2-2; D may be TRBD1 (5 bases). Germline V gives CDR1 MDHEN, CDR2 SYDVKM. The CDR3 loop spans 14 amino acids. The V end was cut by 8 bases, the J end by 1 base, with 11 bases between.